The source of this T cell receptor (beta chain) is a study of shared clonotypes between healthy human individuals. V was clipped by 1 base and J by 9 bases, with 12 bases between them. Germline values: CDR1 MGHDK, CDR2 SYGVNS. The CDR3 has 13 residues. A deep-level run was used for the assay. The assay was immunoSEQ multiplex PCR, and TCRdb's table has in-frame clones only and misses some. The sample holds 950,000 to 1,100,000 clones; roughly 80% are singletons and the top ten take 1.4%. The sequence came from a man younger than 35 in good health. Material for sequencing was memory CD4+ T cells sorted from blood. The subset is: CD45RA-negative fraction. The rearrangement uses TRBV25-1 and TRBJ2-5; D is possibly TRBD2 (6 bases). CDR3 in amino acids: CASSESATRSQYF. DNA of the CDR3: TGTGCCAGCAGTGAATCGGCGACTAGATCCCAGTACTTC.